A single sample gave rise to the 27 T cell receptor beta chains below, sequenced in a study of T cells in Graves' hyperthyroidism and ophthalmopathy. Amplification targeted TCR beta CDR3 regions from RNA transcripts. TCR CDR3 regions were first amplified by RT-PCR with HTBI primers. MiXCR was run by TCRdb on the multiplex PCR reads, yielding one entry per CDR3 protein. The sample consists of some 500,000 distinct CDR3 sequences, roughly 16% of them appearing once. The sequenced sample was blood. The receptors come from a woman in her twenties or thirties with Graves' ophthalmopathy.

This clonotype appeared many times. This chain's CDR3 is CASSYAGQGVNTEAFF. The CDR3 DNA follows: TGTGCCAGCAGTTACGCGGGCCAGGGGGTGAACACTGAAGCTTTCTTT. J is TRBJ1-1 and V is TRBV6-5; 7 bases map to TRBD1. CDR3 size: 16 residues. The germline CDR1 and CDR2 sequences are MNHEY and SVGAGI. V dropped 2 bases and J dropped 0; count of bases not matched to a gene: 6.

This clonotype was seen at least ten times. The chain recombines TRBV20-1 with TRBJ1-1; D is unclear. The CDR3 is 10 amino acids. Trimming took 6 bases from V and 1 from J, leaving 3 bases between them. Germline V gives CDR1 DFQATT, CDR2 SNEGSKA (reference sequence). The DNA of the CDR3 is TGCAGTGCACGGAACACTGAAGCTTTCTTT. Its protein is CSARNTEAFF.

Here the CDR3 DNA reads TGCGCCAGCAGCCAAGATGGGACACCTTCCTACGAGCAGTACTTC. Amino acid sequence: CASSQDGTPSYEQYF. The V gene is TRBV4-3, the J gene TRBJ2-7; possibly TRBD1 for D (6 bases). Germline V gene sequence: CDR1 LGHNA, CDR2 YSLEER. V was clipped by 0 bases and J by 1 base, with 10 bases between them. This CDR3 contains 15 residues.

This clonotype has ten or more counts. This chain connects TRBV20-1 to TRBJ2-5, with D perhaps TRBD2 (5 bases). Germline V lookup: CDR1 DFQATT, CDR2 SNEGSKA (reference sequence). V lost 3 bases to trimming and J lost 4 bases, with 18 bases between them. The CDR3 runs 15 residues. Here the CDR3 DNA reads TGCAGTGCTAGCCCACCGACTACGTTGGGAGAGACCCAGTACTTC. Translated: CSASPPTTLGETQYF.

This chain connects TRBV20-1 to TRBJ2-3, with D perhaps given as TRBD1 or TRBD2 (5 bases each). CDR3 length: 15 residues. The germline CDR1 and CDR2 sequences are DFQATT and SNEGSKA (reference sequence). The ends were cut back, 6 bases at V and 2 bases at J, with 18 bases in the middle. The CDR3 loop reads CSANTGTLFTDTQYF. The CDR3 DNA is TGCAGTGCAAATACCGGGACCCTTTTCACAGATACGCAGTATTTT.

This clonotype was seen more than once but under ten times. This rearrangement joins TRBV7-2 to TRBJ2-1; a weak D match, TRBD2 (6 bases). V lost 1 base and J 8 bases, leaving 12 bases between the germline ends. In germline, CDR1 is SGHTA, CDR2 FQGNSA. The CDR3 runs to 14 residues. The CDR3 DNA sequence: TGTGCCAGCAGCTTAGAACTAGCTCTCCATGAGCAGTTCTTC. It specifies CASSLELALHEQFF.

This clonotype has only a few counts. This sequence joins TRBV19 and TRBJ1-1; possibly TRBD1 for D (6 bases). V lost 8 bases and J lost 1, with 20 bases in between. Germline V gene data show CDR1 as LNHDA and CDR2 as SQIVND (reference sequence). This CDR3 has 16 residues. This CDR3 reads CASRIREGQPNTEAFF. CDR3 coding DNA: TGTGCCAGTCGAATTAGGGAAGGACAGCCGAACACTGAAGCTTTCTTT. The variable domain in full, completed from reference TRBV19 and TRBJ1-1, reads DGGITQSPKYLFRKEGQNVTLSCEQNLNHDAMYWYRQDPGQGLRLIYYSQIVNDFQKGDIAEGYSVSREKKESFPLTVTSAQKNPTAFYLCASRIREGQPNTEAFFGQGTRLTVV.

The V call is TRBV19, the J call TRBJ2-1, with 15 nucleotides matching TRBD2. Trimming at V came to 5 bases and at J to 8 bases, leaving 4 bases not matched to a gene. This CDR3 region has 15 residues. Germline CDR1 LNHDA, CDR2 SQIVND (reference sequence). CDR3 residues: CASSGTSGRTYEQFF. CDR3 bases: TGTGCCAGTAGTGGGACTAGCGGGAGGACATATGAGCAGTTCTTC.

This clonotype was counted a few times. The gene calls are TRBV20-1 and TRBJ2-3; 7 positions match TRBD1. V lost 1 base, J lost 2 bases, and 3 bases stayed unmatched. This CDR3 region has 14 residues. The germline CDR1 and CDR2 sequences are DFQATT and SNEGSKA (reference sequence). CDR3 amino acids: CSARGGQYTDTQYF. CDR3 in DNA: TGCAGTGCTAGAGGGGGACAGTACACAGATACGCAGTATTTT.

The chain joins TRBV7-9 to TRBJ1-1; D is unclear. The germline V gene has CDR1 SEHNR and CDR2 FQNEAQ (reference sequence). CDR3 length: 14 amino acids. Trimming shortened V by 4 bases and J by 6 bases, and 15 bases separated the two germline ends. The CDR3 nucleotides are TGTGCCAGCAGCTCCCCGGGGAGAGTAGCTGAAGCTTTCTTT. It translates to CASSSPGRVAEAFF.

The chain joins TRBV20-1 to TRBJ2-7; 9 bases fit TRBD1. CDR1 is DFQATT and CDR2 is SNEGSKA in the germline V gene (reference sequence). V lost 5 bases to trimming and J lost 1 base; unmatched junction nucleotides: 12. The CDR3 has 16 residues. The CDR3 protein is CSAGAGGTGISYEQYF. CDR3 DNA: TGCAGTGCTGGGGCCGGAGGGACAGGGATATCCTACGAGCAGTACTTC.

This clonotype showed up just a few times. The CDR3 DNA follows: TGCAGCGCCAGGGACTCCACAACTAATGAAAAACTGTTTTTT. This sequence encodes CSARDSTTNEKLFF. The chain employs TRBV29-1 and TRBJ1-4; TRBD1 might be the D (5 bases). The V and J ends lost 7 bases and 0 bases respectively, with 12 bases between them. This CDR3 contains 14 residues. CDR1 and CDR2 from the germline V gene are SQVTM and ANQGSEA.

The CDR3 DNA reads as TGTGCCAGCAGCTCGGACCAGAGCTCTGGAAACACCATATATTTT. It specifies CASSSDQSSGNTIYF. This chain connects TRBV5-8 to TRBJ1-3; D uncertain. The CDR3 has 15 amino acids. The V gene's germline CDR1 is SGHTS and CDR2 YDEGEE. V lost 3 bases and J 0 bases, leaving 10 bases between the germline ends.

This clonotype has just one count. The chain has TRBV2 and TRBJ1-4, with D perhaps matching TRBD1 (5 bases). Deletions cut 7 bases from V and 0 bases from J, with 12 bases between. Germline assignment: CDR1 SNHLY and CDR2 FYNNEI. The CDR3 extends over 15 amino acids. In nucleotides, the CDR3 is TGTGCCAGCAAGGAGGGGCCATCAACTAATGAAAAACTGTTTTTT. It specifies CASKEGPSTNEKLFF.

This clonotype was counted many times. The rearrangement uses TRBV3-1 and TRBJ2-7, with TRBD2 matching 10 bases. The CDR3 has 16 residues. Trimming at V came to 0 bases and at J to 4 bases, leaving 6 bases not matched to a gene. Germline values: CDR1 LGHDT, CDR2 YNNKEL (reference sequence). CDR3 residues: CASSQDSGLAEYEQYF. CDR3 nucleotide sequence: TGTGCCAGCAGCCAAGATAGCGGACTAGCGGAATACGAGCAGTACTTC.

The chain is built from TRBV5-4 and TRBJ2-7; 7 positions match TRBD2. This CDR3 is built from 16 residues. CDR1 is SGHNT, CDR2 YYREEE, per germline (reference sequence). V dropped 0 bases and J dropped 2; count of bases not matched to a gene: 8. This CDR3 reads CASSLGLSGDPYEQYF. The CDR3 DNA reads TGTGCCAGCAGCTTGGGCCTCAGCGGGGATCCCTACGAGCAGTACTTC.

V gene TRBV7-9 combines with J gene TRBJ1-3, with D perhaps matching TRBD1 (6 bases). V was cut by 4 bases and J by 0 bases, with 19 bases left in between. This CDR3 has 18 amino acids. Germline V gene sequence: CDR1 SEHNR, CDR2 FQNEAQ (reference sequence). The CDR3 nucleotides are TGTGCCAGCAGCTCGACTCCGGGACACCAGAACTCTGGAAACACCATATATTTT. The encoded protein is CASSSTPGHQNSGNTIYF.

This clonotype was observed a few times. The chain has TRBV7-6 and TRBJ2-5; D gene ambiguous. CDR1 is SGHVS and CDR2 is FNYEAQ in the germline V gene. V was cut by 1 base and J by 1 base, with 10 bases left in between. This CDR3 contains 15 residues. As DNA, the CDR3 is TGTGCCAGCAGCTTAGTGGCAAGTGCCCAAGAGACCCAGTACTTC. As protein: CASSLVASAQETQYF. The variable domain in full, with the rest retrieved from reference TRBV7-6 and TRBJ2-5, is GAGVSQSPRYKVTKRGQDVALRCDPISGHVSLYWYRQALGQGPEFLTYFNYEAQQDKSGLPNDRFSAERPEGSISTLTIQRTEQRDSAMYRCASSLVASAQETQYFGPGTRLLVL.

Worth noting for this clonotype: This may stem from a read error, because a much larger clone lies one nucleotide away. The CDR3 DNA reads as TGTGCCAGCAGATTAACAGGTGATGTAAACTACGGGCAGTACTTC. Translating gives CASRLTGDVNYGQYF. V and J are TRBV12-3 or TRBV12-4 and TRBJ2-7; D may be TRBD1 (5 bases). The CDR3 sequence is 15 residues long.

This clonotype turned up a few times. This chain links TRBV7-6 with TRBJ2-7; 12 positions agree with TRBD2. The V gene end was trimmed by 2 bases and the J gene end by 2 bases; junction bases not matched to a gene: 4. CDR1 SGHVS and CDR2 FNYEAQ come from the germline V gene. CDR3 size: 16 residues. CDR3 DNA: TGTGCCAGCAGCTTAAGACTAGCGGGAGCTACCTACGAGCAGTACTTC. As protein: CASSLRLAGATYEQYF. Full variable domain (missing parts from reference TRBV7-6 and TRBJ2-7): GAGVSQSPRYKVTKRGQDVALRCDPISGHVSLYWYRQALGQGPEFLTYFNYEAQQDKSGLPNDRFSAERPEGSISTLTIQRTEQRDSAMYRCASSLRLAGATYEQYFGPGTRLTVT.

This clonotype has a count of ten or more. The chain combines TRBV11-2 with TRBJ2-1; weak D call: TRBD2 (5 bases). CDR3 length equals 15 residues. The germline V gene encodes CDR1 SGHAT and CDR2 FQNNGV. V lost 4 bases to trimming and J lost 4 bases, with 14 bases between them. CDR3 in DNA: TGTGCCAGCAGCTCCCTAAGCGGAGCTTACAATGAGCAGTTCTTC. This translates into CASSSLSGAYNEQFF.

Regarding this clonotype: A much more abundant neighbour one base away suggests this may be a read error. This chain links TRBV28 with TRBJ2-7; a possible D gene is TRBD2 (6 bases). The CDR3 has 13 amino acids. The V and J ends lost 4 bases and 6 bases respectively, with 13 bases between them. The germline V gene encodes CDR1 MDHEN and CDR2 SYDVKM. The DNA of the CDR3 is TGTGCCAGCAGTTCGGGACTTCCATCCGAGCAGTACTTC. Residues: CASSSGLPSEQYF. The complete variable domain, with remaining parts taken from reference TRBV28 and TRBJ2-7, reads DVKVTQSSRYLVKRTGEKVFLECVQDMDHENMFWYRQDPGLGLRLIYFSYDVKMKEKGDIPEGYSVSREKKERFSLILESASTNQTSMYLCASSSGLPSEQYFGPGTRLTVT.

To note about this clonotype: This may be a read error: a much more frequent sequence differs by one nucleotide. The chain has TRBV7-2 and TRBJ2-1, with a possible D match to TRBD1 (5 bases). The CDR3 has 15 amino acids. V was shortened by 11 bases and J by 7 bases, with 24 bases between the two germline ends. Per germline, CDR1 SGHTA and CDR2 FQGNSA. As DNA, the CDR3 is TGTGCCGGCACCCTAGGGCAGGGTAGTTTGAATGAGCAGTTCTTC. Encoded protein: CAGTLGQGSLNEQFF.

This clonotype was found once. The chain combines TRBV7-3 with TRBJ2-5, with D tentatively TRBD1 (5 bases). Germline assignment: CDR1 SGHTA and CDR2 FQGTGA. Trimming took off 5 bases at V and 2 bases at J, with 15 bases between the two ends. The CDR3 totals 15 residues. The chain's CDR3 is CASSDVRVGQETQYF. CDR3 sequence (DNA): TGTGCCAGCAGCGACGTCAGGGTAGGGCAAGAGACCCAGTACTTC.

This clonotype was counted ten times or more. The chain is built from TRBV10-3 and TRBJ2-3; D is perhaps TRBD2 (5 bases). Trimming cost V 4 bases and J 1 base, with 12 bases left between them. Looked up from germline, CDR1 is ENHRY and CDR2 is SYGVKD. CDR3 length: 15 residues. CDR3: CAISVRGEGTDTQYF. In DNA, the CDR3 is TGTGCCATCAGTGTTCGGGGTGAGGGCACAGATACGCAGTATTTT.

J is TRBJ2-6 and V is TRBV5-1, with 12 bases matching TRBD1. The V gene end was trimmed by 2 bases and the J gene end by 4 bases; junction bases not matched to a gene: 7. This CDR3 contains 18 residues. Germline V gene lookup returns CDR1 SGHRS and CDR2 YFSETQ. DNA for the CDR3: TGCGCCAGCAGCTTCCGGGACAGGGGGCGGTTAGGGGCCAACGTCCTGACTTTC. Amino acids: CASSFRDRGRLGANVLTF. The entire variable domain, with the rest obtained from reference TRBV5-1 and TRBJ2-6, is as follows: KAGVTQTPRYLIKTRGQQVTLSCSPISGHRSVSWYQQTPGQGLQFLFEYFSETQRNKGNFPGRFSGRQFSNSRSEMNVSTLELGDSALYLCASSFRDRGRLGANVLTFGAGSRLTVL.

The gene calls are TRBV6-5 and TRBJ1-3, with 9 bases matching TRBD1. Germline trimming cut 7 bases from V and 4 bases from J; bases unmatched to any gene: 11. CDR3 length: 16 amino acids. CDR1 is MNHEY and CDR2 is SVGAGI in the germline V gene. The CDR3 is CASMASQGAFGNTIYF. DNA for the CDR3: TGTGCCAGCATGGCGTCACAGGGGGCTTTCGGAAACACCATATATTTT.